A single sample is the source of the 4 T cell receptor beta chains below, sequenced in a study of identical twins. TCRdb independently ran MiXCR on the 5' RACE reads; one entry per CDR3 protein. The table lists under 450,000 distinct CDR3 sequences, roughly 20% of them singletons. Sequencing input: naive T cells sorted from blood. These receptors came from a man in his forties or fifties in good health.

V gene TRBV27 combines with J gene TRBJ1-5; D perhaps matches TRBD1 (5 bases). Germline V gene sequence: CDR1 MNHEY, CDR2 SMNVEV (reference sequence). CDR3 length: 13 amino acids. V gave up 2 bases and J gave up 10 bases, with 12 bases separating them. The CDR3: CASSLVGPLPQHF. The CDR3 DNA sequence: TGTGCCAGCAGTTTAGTGGGGCCTCTCCCCCAGCATTTT.

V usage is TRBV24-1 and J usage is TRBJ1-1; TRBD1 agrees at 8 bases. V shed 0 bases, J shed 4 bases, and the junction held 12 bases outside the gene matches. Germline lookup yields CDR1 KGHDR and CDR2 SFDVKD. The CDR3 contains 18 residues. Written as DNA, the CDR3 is TGTGCCACCAGTGATTTGCTTTGGCAGGGGGCGGGTATCACTGAAGCTTTCTTT. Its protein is CATSDLLWQGAGITEAFF.

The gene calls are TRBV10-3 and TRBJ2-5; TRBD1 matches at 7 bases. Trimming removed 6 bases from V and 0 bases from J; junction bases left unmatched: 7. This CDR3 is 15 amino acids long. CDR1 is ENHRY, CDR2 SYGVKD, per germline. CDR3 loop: CAISQTGLYQETQYF. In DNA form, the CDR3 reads TGTGCCATCAGCCAGACAGGGTTGTACCAAGAGACCCAGTACTTC.

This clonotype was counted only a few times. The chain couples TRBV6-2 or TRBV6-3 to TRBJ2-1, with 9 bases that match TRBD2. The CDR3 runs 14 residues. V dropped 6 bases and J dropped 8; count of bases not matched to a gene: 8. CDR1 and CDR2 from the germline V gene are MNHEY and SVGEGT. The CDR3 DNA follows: TGTGCCAGCAGGATAGCGGGAGAAGGGCATGAGCAGTTCTTC. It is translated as CASRIAGEGHEQFF.